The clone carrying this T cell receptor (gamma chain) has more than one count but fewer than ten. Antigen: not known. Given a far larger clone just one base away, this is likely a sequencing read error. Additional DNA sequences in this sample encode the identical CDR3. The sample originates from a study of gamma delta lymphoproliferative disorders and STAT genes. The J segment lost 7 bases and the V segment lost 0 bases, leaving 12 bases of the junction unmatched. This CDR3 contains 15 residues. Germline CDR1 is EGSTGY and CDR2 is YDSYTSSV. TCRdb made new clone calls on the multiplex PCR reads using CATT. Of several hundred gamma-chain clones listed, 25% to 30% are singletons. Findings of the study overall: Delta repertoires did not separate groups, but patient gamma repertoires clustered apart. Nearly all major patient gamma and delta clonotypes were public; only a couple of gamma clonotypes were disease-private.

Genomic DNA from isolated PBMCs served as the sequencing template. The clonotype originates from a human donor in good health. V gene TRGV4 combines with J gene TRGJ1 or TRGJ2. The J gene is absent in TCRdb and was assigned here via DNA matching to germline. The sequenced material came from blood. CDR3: CATWDGPELGYKKLF. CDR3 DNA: TGTGCCACCTGGGATGGGCCAGAACTGGGGTATAAGAAACTCTTT.